Shown below are 19 T cell receptor beta chains from a single sample sequenced in a study of cytomegalovirus exposure and HLA in healthy donors. Amplification used 60 Vbeta primers and 13 Jbeta primers. This table comes from immunoSEQ multiplex PCR, and its TCRdb copy is limited to in-frame clones, with some not included. The sample lists under 200,000 clones; about 85% were seen once. Sequencing was done on a sample of PBMCs. The receptors were gathered from a man aged 18 to 29 in good health and CMV-seronegative.

The rearrangement joins TRBV11-2 to TRBJ2-3; TRBD1 agrees at 9 bases. Looked up from germline, CDR1 is SGHAT and CDR2 is FQNNGV. Germline trimming cut 2 bases from V and 2 bases from J; bases unmatched to any gene: 5. This CDR3 is 16 amino acids long. CDR3 coding DNA: TGTGCCAGCAGCTTATGGGGACAGGGAAACACAGATACGCAGTATTTT. Encoded protein: CASSLWGQGNTDTQYF. Supplemented by reference TRBV11-2 and TRBJ2-3, the full variable domain reads EAGVAQSPRYKIIEKRQSVAFWCNPISGHATLYWYQQILGQGPKLLIQFQNNGVVDDSQLPKDRFSAERLKGVDSTLKIQPAKLEDSAVYLCASSLWGQGNTDTQYFGPGTRLTVL.

The genes are TRBV30 and TRBJ2-1, with 11 bases fitting TRBD2. V was pared by 0 bases and J by 9 bases, with 7 bases of the junction left unmatched. The CDR3 loop spans 15 amino acids. In germline, CDR1 is GTSNPN, CDR2 SVGIG (reference sequence). The DNA of the CDR3 is TGTGCCTGGAGTGTAAATAGCGGGGGGGCATTTGAGCAGTTCTTC. This gives the protein CAWSVNSGGAFEQFF. Together with reference TRBV30 and TRBJ2-1, the CDR3 gives the full variable domain: SQTIHQWPATLVQPVGSPLSLECTVEGTSNPNLYWYRQAAGRGLQLLFYSVGIGQISSEVPQNLSASRPQDRQFILSSKKLLLSDSGFYLCAWSVNSGGAFEQFFGPGTRLTVL.

J is TRBJ1-4 and V is TRBV7-2; perhaps TRBD1 as D (5 bases). The CDR3 has 15 residues. V lost 5 bases to trimming and J lost 3 bases, with 13 bases between them. Germline V gene sequence: CDR1 SGHTA, CDR2 FQGNSA. The DNA of the CDR3 is TGTGCCAGCAGCCCCCAGGGTCCGGCTAATGAAAAACTGTTTTTT. It codes for CASSPQGPANEKLFF.

The J gene is TRBJ2-2, the V gene TRBV10-3; 8 positions agree with TRBD2. CDR3 length: 13 amino acids. The ends lost 10 bases at V and 6 bases at J; junction bases unmatched: 7. The germline V gene has CDR1 ENHRY and CDR2 SYGVKD. CDR3 loop: CATERERSGELFF. Written as DNA, the CDR3 is TGTGCCACTGAGCGGGAGCGGTCCGGGGAGCTGTTTTTT.

This clone was seen a handful of times. The chain carries TRBV28 and TRBJ2-7; weak D call: TRBD1 (6 bases). The germline V and J ends were trimmed by 2 bases and 2 bases, with 16 bases remaining between them. The CDR3 is 16 amino acids. From germline, CDR1 is MDHEN and CDR2 SYDVKM. The chain's CDR3 is CASSLPDRPTTYEQYF. Written as DNA, the CDR3 is TGTGCCAGCAGTTTACCCGACAGGCCTACCACCTACGAGCAGTACTTC.

The chain joins TRBV19 to TRBJ2-3; no reliable D call. Germline assignment: CDR1 LNHDA and CDR2 SQIVND (reference sequence). The CDR3 is 12 amino acids. Trimming removed 1 base from V and 5 bases from J, with 4 bases in between. CDR3 DNA: TGTGCCAGTAGTATAGGAGTAGATACGCAGTATTTT. It codes for CASSIGVDTQYF.

This clone was detected a few times. The V gene is TRBV2, the J gene TRBJ1-6; D remains ambiguous. Germline values: CDR1 SNHLY, CDR2 FYNNEI. The CDR3 has 13 residues. V lost 7 bases, J lost 3 bases, and 7 bases lay in between. The CDR3 spells CASTIGYNSPLHF. The CDR3 coding sequence is TGTGCCAGCACAATCGGCTATAATTCACCCCTCCACTTT.

The chain joins TRBV19 to TRBJ1-5; D is unclear. Between the trimmed V and J ends, which lost 1 base and 10 bases, there was a span of 14 bases. The CDR3 is made up of 14 amino acids. Germline CDR1 LNHDA, CDR2 SQIVND (reference sequence). CDR3 amino acids: CASSIGGSWQPQHF. For the CDR3, the DNA is TGTGCCAGTAGTATAGGTGGCAGTTGGCAACCCCAGCATTTT. Based on the CDR3 plus reference TRBV19 and TRBJ1-5, the full variable domain is DGGITQSPKYLFRKEGQNVTLSCEQNLNHDAMYWYRQDPGQGLRLIYYSQIVNDFQKGDIAEGYSVSREKKESFPLTVTSAQKNPTAFYLCASSIGGSWQPQHFGDGTRLSIL.

V is TRBV27 and J is TRBJ2-1; possible D gene TRBD2, 5 bases. In germline, CDR1 is MNHEY, CDR2 SMNVEV (reference sequence). V was shortened by 2 bases and J by 6 bases, with 17 bases between the two germline ends. CDR3 size: 16 residues. The CDR3 nucleotides are TGTGCCAGCAGTTTAACCGCCGGGCTAGCAACCAATGAGCAGTTCTTC. Amino acid sequence: CASSLTAGLATNEQFF.

This sequence joins TRBV6-1 and TRBJ1-2, with D possibly matching TRBD1 (6 bases). Germline loops: CDR1 MNHNS, CDR2 SASEGT. V was trimmed by 5 bases and J by 3 bases, leaving 13 bases between them. The CDR3 extends over 14 amino acids. Here the CDR3 DNA reads TGTGCCAGCAGTAGAAACAGGGACGACTATGGCTACACCTTC. Encoded protein: CASSRNRDDYGYTF.

The V gene is TRBV28, the J gene TRBJ2-7, with 15 bases that match TRBD2. V gave up 3 bases and J gave up 4 bases; unmatched junction bases: 4. CDR3 length: 16 amino acids. Germline V gene lookup returns CDR1 MDHEN and CDR2 SYDVKM. Written as DNA, the CDR3 is TGTGCCAGCAGTTTGTGGGGGACTAGCGGGAGGTACGAGCAGTACTTC. Translation: CASSLWGTSGRYEQYF.

The V call is TRBV6-1, the J call TRBJ2-3; 7 bases agree with TRBD2. The germline V gene has CDR1 MNHNS and CDR2 SASEGT. CDR3 length equals 16 residues. V dropped 0 bases and J dropped 1; count of bases not matched to a gene: 4. CDR3 loop: CASSEAGGSGTDTQYF. The CDR3 DNA sequence: TGTGCCAGCAGTGAAGCGGGCGGGAGCGGCACAGATACGCAGTATTTT.

The chain joins TRBV5-6 to TRBJ2-7, with 7 bases fitting TRBD1. The V gene's germline CDR1 is SGHDT and CDR2 YYEEEE. This CDR3 has 13 amino acids. J gave up 3 bases and V 5 bases, and 5 bases lay outside the gene matches. The CDR3 region has the DNA TGTGCCAGCAGGGGACAGAATAGCTACGAGCAGTACTTC. Its translation: CASRGQNSYEQYF.

The V call is TRBV9, the J call TRBJ1-2; 7 nucleotides match TRBD1. CDR3 length: 14 amino acids. Germline-derived CDR1 and CDR2 are SGDLS and YYNGEE. J gave up 4 bases and V 3 bases, and 6 bases lay outside the gene matches. The CDR3 spells CASSATTGSYGYTF. For the CDR3, the DNA is TGTGCCAGCAGCGCGACGACAGGGAGCTATGGCTACACCTTC.

The chain has TRBV5-1 and TRBJ1-6; D gene uncertain. V dropped 4 bases and J dropped 0 bases, with 5 bases sitting between them. This CDR3 comprises 14 residues. Germline V gives CDR1 SGHRS, CDR2 YFSETQ. The CDR3 DNA sequence: TGCGCCAGCAGCCGCGTCTCCTATAATTCACCCCTCCACTTT. Its protein product is CASSRVSYNSPLHF.

The chain combines TRBV5-6 with TRBJ1-2; the match to TRBD1 covers 12 bases. This CDR3 is built from 15 residues. Per the germline V gene, CDR1 is SGHDT and CDR2 is YYEEEE. V gave up 4 bases and J gave up 8 bases; unmatched junction bases: 9. CDR3 DNA: TGTGCCAGCAGCCGCCCGGGACAGGGGGCGTTCGGCTACACCTTC. Encoded protein: CASSRPGQGAFGYTF.

The chain has TRBV29-1 and TRBJ1-4, with D unclear. From germline, CDR1 is SQVTM and CDR2 ANQGSEA. V was trimmed by 6 bases and J by 3 bases, leaving 11 bases between them. This CDR3 comprises 13 residues. The CDR3 loop is CSVGGGANEKLFF. The DNA for the CDR3 is TGCAGCGTGGGCGGCGGGGCTAATGAAAAACTGTTTTTT.

The CDR3 coding sequence is TGTGCCAGCAGTTACTCGAGGGCCTTCGAGCAGTACTTC. Translated: CASSYSRAFEQYF. This chain connects TRBV6-5 to TRBJ2-7, with TRBD2 as a possible D gene (5 bases). Trimming took 0 bases from V and 6 from J, leaving 9 bases between them. The germline V gene encodes CDR1 MNHEY and CDR2 SVGAGI. The CDR3 contains 13 residues.

This chain uses TRBV28 with TRBJ2-5; 8 bases agree with TRBD2. The DNA matches TRBJ2-7 better at its end, which makes the J call doubtful. This CDR3 contains 16 residues. Germline loops: CDR1 MDHEN, CDR2 SYDVKM. The CDR3 sequence: CASSFRGGTVVLEQYF. The CDR3 nucleotides are TGTGCCAGCAGTTTCCGGGGGGGGACGGTCGTTCTCGAGCAGTACTTC.